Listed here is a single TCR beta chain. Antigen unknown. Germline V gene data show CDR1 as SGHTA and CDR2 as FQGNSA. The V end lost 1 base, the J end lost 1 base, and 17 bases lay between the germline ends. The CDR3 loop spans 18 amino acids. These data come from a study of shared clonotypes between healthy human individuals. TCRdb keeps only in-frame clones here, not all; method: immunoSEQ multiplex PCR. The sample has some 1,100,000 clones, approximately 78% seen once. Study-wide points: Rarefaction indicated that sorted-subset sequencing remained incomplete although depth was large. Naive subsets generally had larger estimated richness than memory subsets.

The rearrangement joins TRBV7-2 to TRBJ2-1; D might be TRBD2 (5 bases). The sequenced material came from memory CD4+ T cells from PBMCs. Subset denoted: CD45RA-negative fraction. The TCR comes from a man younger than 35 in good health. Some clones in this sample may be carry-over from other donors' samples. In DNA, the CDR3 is TGTGCCAGCAGCTTAGAATTGGTACGGGAAGGGTCCTACAATGAGCAGTTCTTC. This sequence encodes CASSLELVREGSYNEQFF.